The rows below give T cell receptor beta chains drawn from one sample of a study of shared clonotypes between healthy human individuals. Libraries were prepared by immunoSEQ multiplex PCR; TCRdb keeps only in-frame clonotypes and omits some of them. The sample yields roughly 650,000 clones, more than 95% seen once. The sequencing input was naive CD4+ T cells sorted from blood. The receptor source for this set is a woman between 25 and 40 years old in good health. CDR3s include the opening cysteine and the closing phenylalanine or tryptophan. The D gene is left open where the match is weak. Size values are once, few and many counts, or a class for expanded clones, and some rows have none.

abundance | j_gene | d_gene | v_gene | CDR3aa | CDR3nt
. | TRBJ2-7 | TRBD2 | TRBV15 | CATSDRPGLVSEQYF | TGTGCCACCAGCGACCGTCCGGGACTAGTGTCCGAGCAGTACTTC
. | TRBJ2-1 | TRBD2 | TRBV30 | CAWGVGLAGGNEQFF | TGTGCCTGGGGGGTCGGACTAGCGGGAGGGAATGAGCAGTTCTTC
. | TRBJ1-1 | . | TRBV6-5 | CASSYSRGVLTTEAFF | TGTGCCAGCAGTTACTCGAGGGGAGTCCTGACCACTGAAGCTTTCTTT
. | TRBJ2-3 | . | TRBV2 | CASSPFDTQYF | TGTGCCAGCAGCCCGTTCGATACGCAGTATTTT
. | TRBJ2-3 | TRBD1 | TRBV18 | CASSPPGTVLTDTQYF | TGTGCCAGCTCACCACCCGGGACAGTACTCACAGATACGCAGTATTTT
. | TRBJ2-1 | TRBD2 | TRBV7-9 | CASSPTSAYNEQFF | TGTGCCAGCAGCCCCACTAGCGCCTACAATGAGCAGTTCTTC
once | TRBJ1-4 | . | TRBV19 | CASSPRGGVPFF | TGTGCCAGTAGTCCCCGTGGGGGGGTCCCGTTTTTT
. | TRBJ1-1 | . | TRBV5-1 | CASSLVGSDTEAFF | TGCGCCAGCAGCTTGGTGGGAAGTGACACTGAAGCTTTCTTT
. | TRBJ2-3 | . | TRBV28 | CATLPGDSQGHTDTQYF | TGTGCCACCCTCCCGGGAGATTCCCAGGGACACACAGATACGCAGTATTTT
. | TRBJ1-2 | . | TRBV7-9 | CASSFGQGGYTF | TGTGCCAGCAGCTTCGGGCAGGGTGGCTACACCTTC
. | TRBJ2-3 | TRBD2 | TRBV10-1 | CASSRLADTDTQYF | TGCGCCAGCAGCCGCCTAGCGGACACAGATACGCAGTATTTT
. | TRBJ1-6 | TRBD1 | TRBV5-6 | CASRDREGSPLHF | TGTGCCAGTCGGGACAGGGAAGGCTCACCCCTCCACTTT
. | TRBJ2-3 | TRBD1 | TRBV27 | CASRRTGGTDTQYF | TGTGCCAGCAGACGGACAGGGGGGACAGATACGCAGTATTTT
. | TRBJ2-7 | TRBD1 | TRBV30 | CAWNRGLGEQYF | TGTGCCTGGAACAGGGGGCTAGGTGAGCAGTACTTC
. | TRBJ1-5 | . | TRBV10-2 | CASSESGTASDGNQPQHF | TGCGCCAGCAGTGAGTCAGGGACTGCCTCAGATGGCAATCAGCCCCAGCATTTT
. | TRBJ1-1 | . | TRBV7-4 | CASSLYPDNTEAFF | TGTGCCAGCAGCTTATATCCCGATAACACTGAAGCTTTCTTT
. | TRBJ2-1 | TRBD2 | TRBV7-3 | CASSLTRNTGTSGYNEQFF | TGTGCCAGCAGCTTAACTAGGAACACCGGGACTAGCGGTTACAATGAGCAGTTCTTC
. | TRBJ2-1 | TRBD2 | TRBV19 | CASSSSGTSYNEQFF | TGTGCCAGTAGTTCAAGCGGGACCTCCTACAATGAGCAGTTCTTC
. | TRBJ2-7 | . | TRBV28 | CASAGDLNSEQYF | TGTGCCAGCGCTGGGGACCTTAATTCCGAGCAGTACTTC
. | TRBJ2-1 | . | TRBV7-3 | CASSFSVWGEQFF | TGTGCCAGCAGCTTTAGTGTGTGGGGTGAGCAGTTCTTC
. | TRBJ1-5 | TRBD1 | TRBV19 | CASSIGQANNQPQHF | TGTGCCAGTAGTATCGGACAGGCGAACAATCAGCCCCAGCATTTT
. | TRBJ2-1 | . | TRBV10-3 | CAISAQGLGNEQFF | TGTGCCATCAGCGCCCAGGGGCTTGGCAATGAGCAGTTCTTC
. | TRBJ2-7 | . | TRBV5-1 | CASSPSGSHRAYEQYF | TGCGCCAGCAGCCCCTCCGGGTCCCACAGGGCCTACGAGCAGTACTTC
. | TRBJ2-3 | TRBD2 | TRBV5-1 | CASSLAGKSTDTQYF | TGCGCCAGCAGTCTAGCGGGAAAAAGCACAGATACGCAGTATTTT
. | TRBJ2-1 | . | TRBV7-3 | CASSSRGGTYNEQFF | TGTGCCAGCAGCTCCCGGGGCGGTACCTACAATGAGCAGTTCTTC
. | TRBJ2-1 | . | TRBV9 | CASSQDGTAPFNEQFF | TGTGCCAGCAGCCAAGACGGGACGGCTCCCTTCAATGAGCAGTTCTTC
. | TRBJ1-2 | . | TRBV5-4 | CASSLAKTHYGYTF | TGTGCCAGCAGCCTAGCCAAAACCCACTATGGCTACACCTTC
. | TRBJ2-3 | . | TRBV2 | CASSPQGGRSDTQYF | TGTGCCAGCAGTCCGCAAGGCGGGCGCTCAGATACGCAGTATTTT
. | TRBJ1-6 | . | TRBV11-2 | CASSLVDSPLHF | TGTGCCAGCAGCTTAGTAGATTCACCCCTCCACTTT
. | TRBJ2-7 | . | TRBV5-1 | CASSRSGTSTYEQYF | TGCGCCAGCAGCAGGTCCGGGACTTCGACCTACGAGCAGTACTTC
. | TRBJ2-6 | . | TRBV9 | CASSVVAGPGSGANVLTF | TGTGCCAGCAGCGTAGTTGCAGGGCCGGGCTCTGGGGCCAACGTCCTGACTTTC
. | TRBJ2-1 | . | TRBV30 | CAWAGGDYNEQFF | TGTGCCTGGGCTGGGGGAGATTACAATGAGCAGTTCTTC
. | TRBJ1-5 | . | TRBV28 | CASSSSLTGVGNQPQHF | TGTGCCAGCAGTTCTAGCCTGACTGGGGTTGGGAATCAGCCCCAGCATTTT
once | TRBJ2-5 | . | TRBV18 | CASSAMGTETQYF | TGTGCCAGCTCAGCCATGGGGACGGAGACCCAGTACTTC
. | TRBJ2-3 | TRBD2 | TRBV6-6 | CASRSLAGRIDTQYF | TGTGCCAGCAGATCCCTAGCGGGACGCATAGATACGCAGTATTTT
. | TRBJ2-1 | TRBD2 | TRBV5-5 | CASSLLAGPYNEQFF | TGTGCCAGCAGCCTACTAGCGGGTCCCTACAATGAGCAGTTCTTC
. | TRBJ1-4 | . | TRBV29-1 | CSAGRTNEKLFF | TGCAGCGCGGGAAGGACTAATGAAAAACTGTTTTTT
. | TRBJ2-1 | . | TRBV11-2 | CASSLDSRSMQFF | TGTGCCAGCAGCTTAGATTCGAGGAGCATGCAGTTCTTC
once | TRBJ2-5 | . | TRBV19 | CASSMERRETQYF | TGTGCCAGTAGTATGGAAAGGCGAGAGACCCAGTACTTC
. | TRBJ1-5 | . | TRBV7-8 | CASSLEEGPLGNQPQHF | TGTGCCAGCAGCTTAGAAGAAGGTCCCTTGGGCAATCAGCCCCAGCATTTT
once | TRBJ2-1 | . | TRBV4-2 | CASSQDLTRGGEQFF | TGTGCCAGCAGCCAAGACCTGACGCGGGGCGGTGAGCAGTTCTTC
. | TRBJ2-1 | . | TRBV2 | CASSEIDRIFNEQFF | TGTGCCAGCAGTGAAATTGACAGGATTTTCAATGAGCAGTTCTTC
. | TRBJ2-3 | TRBD2 | TRBV29-1 | CSAAAGGGTDTQYF | TGCAGCGCCGCAGCGGGAGGGGGCACAGATACGCAGTATTTT
once | TRBJ2-2 | TRBD2 | TRBV7-6 | CASSLGPGLAGVAGELFF | TGTGCCAGCAGCTTAGGTCCGGGGCTAGCGGGAGTAGCCGGGGAGCTGTTTTTT
. | TRBJ1-4 | . | TRBV5-1 | CASSLRDPINEKLFF | TGCGCCAGCAGCTTGAGAGACCCCATTAATGAAAAACTGTTTTTT
. | TRBJ2-1 | . | TRBV9 | CASSPTGSSYNEQFF | TGTGCCAGCAGCCCCACTGGAAGCTCCTACAATGAGCAGTTCTTC
. | TRBJ2-5 | . | TRBV28 | CASSFQGRETQYF | TGTGCCAGCAGTTTTCAGGGGCGAGAGACCCAGTACTTC
. | TRBJ2-7 | . | TRBV6-1 | CATNEQYF | TGTGCCACTAACGAGCAGTACTTC
. | TRBJ2-1 | TRBD1 | TRBV29-1 | CSVRQGYNEQFF | TGCAGCGTTCGACAGGGATACAATGAGCAGTTCTTC
. | TRBJ2-7 | TRBD1 | TRBV5-1 | CASSLRWDRENQQYF | TGCGCCAGCAGCTTGCGGTGGGACAGGGAAAACCAGCAGTACTTC
. | TRBJ1-1 | . | TRBV28 | CASSSQWTGLNTEAFF | TGTGCCAGCAGTTCTCAATGGACCGGATTGAACACTGAAGCTTTCTTT